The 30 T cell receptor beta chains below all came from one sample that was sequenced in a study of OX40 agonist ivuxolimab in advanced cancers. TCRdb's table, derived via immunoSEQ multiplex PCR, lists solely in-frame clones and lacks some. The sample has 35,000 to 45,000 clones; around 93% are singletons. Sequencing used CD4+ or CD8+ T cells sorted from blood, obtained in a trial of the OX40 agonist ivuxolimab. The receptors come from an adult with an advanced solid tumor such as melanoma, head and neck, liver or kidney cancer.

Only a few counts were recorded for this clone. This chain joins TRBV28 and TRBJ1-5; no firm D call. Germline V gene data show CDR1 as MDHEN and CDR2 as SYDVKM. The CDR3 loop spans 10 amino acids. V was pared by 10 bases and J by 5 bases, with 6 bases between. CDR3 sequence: CATGDQPQHF. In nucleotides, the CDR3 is TGTGCCACCGGAGATCAGCCCCAGCATTTT.

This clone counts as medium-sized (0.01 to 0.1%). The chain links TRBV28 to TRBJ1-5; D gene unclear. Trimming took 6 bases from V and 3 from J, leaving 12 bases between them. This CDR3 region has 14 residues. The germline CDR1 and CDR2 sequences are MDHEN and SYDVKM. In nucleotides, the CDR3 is TGTGCCAGCAGCAATGACGGGTACAATCAGCCCCAGCATTTT. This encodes CASSNDGYNQPQHF.

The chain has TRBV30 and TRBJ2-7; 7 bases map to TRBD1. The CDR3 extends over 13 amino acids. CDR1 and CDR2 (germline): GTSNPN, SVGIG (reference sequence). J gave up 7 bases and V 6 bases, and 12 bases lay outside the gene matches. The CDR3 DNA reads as TGTGCCTGTCGACAGGGTTGGCCGGATGAGCAGTACTTC. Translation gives CACRQGWPDEQYF.

This CDR3 is CASSAGLAGAYEQYF. CDR3 DNA: TGTGCCAGCAGCGCGGGACTAGCGGGGGCCTACGAGCAGTACTTC. V and J are TRBV7-2 and TRBJ2-7; 14 positions match TRBD2. From germline, CDR1 is SGHTA and CDR2 FQGNSA. The CDR3 extends over 15 amino acids. Germline trimming cut 5 bases from V and 2 bases from J; bases unmatched to any gene: 2.

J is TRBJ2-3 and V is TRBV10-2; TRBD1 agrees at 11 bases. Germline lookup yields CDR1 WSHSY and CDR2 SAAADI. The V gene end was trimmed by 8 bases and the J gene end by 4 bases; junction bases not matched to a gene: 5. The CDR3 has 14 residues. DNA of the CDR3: TGCGCCAGCGACGGGACAGGGGGTTCAGATACGCAGTATTTT. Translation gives CASDGTGGSDTQYF.

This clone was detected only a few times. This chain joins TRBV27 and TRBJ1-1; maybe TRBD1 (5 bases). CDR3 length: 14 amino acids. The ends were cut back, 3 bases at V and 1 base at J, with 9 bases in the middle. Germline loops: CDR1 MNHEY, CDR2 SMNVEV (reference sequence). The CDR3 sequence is CASSLAQGNTEAFF. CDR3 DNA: TGTGCCAGCAGTTTGGCTCAGGGGAACACTGAAGCTTTCTTT.

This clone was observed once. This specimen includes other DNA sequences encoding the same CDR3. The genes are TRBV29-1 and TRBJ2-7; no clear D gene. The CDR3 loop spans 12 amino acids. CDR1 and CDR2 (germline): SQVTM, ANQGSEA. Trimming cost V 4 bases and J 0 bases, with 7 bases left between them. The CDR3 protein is CSVVGFSYEQYF. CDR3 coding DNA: TGCAGCGTTGTCGGGTTCTCCTACGAGCAGTACTTC.

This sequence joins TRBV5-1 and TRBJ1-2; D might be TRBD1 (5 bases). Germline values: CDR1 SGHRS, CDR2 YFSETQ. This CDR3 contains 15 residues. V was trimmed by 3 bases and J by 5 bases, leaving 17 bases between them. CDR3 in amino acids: CASSYMGEPTYGYTF. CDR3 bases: TGCGCCAGCAGCTACATGGGGGAGCCTACTTATGGCTACACCTTC.

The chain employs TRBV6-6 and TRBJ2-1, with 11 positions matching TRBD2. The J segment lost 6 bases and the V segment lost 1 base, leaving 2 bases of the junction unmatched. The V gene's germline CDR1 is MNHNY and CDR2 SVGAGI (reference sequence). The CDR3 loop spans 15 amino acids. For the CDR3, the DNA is TGTGCCAGCAGTTACTTGGGGACTAGCGGCAATGAGCAGTTCTTC. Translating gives CASSYLGTSGNEQFF.

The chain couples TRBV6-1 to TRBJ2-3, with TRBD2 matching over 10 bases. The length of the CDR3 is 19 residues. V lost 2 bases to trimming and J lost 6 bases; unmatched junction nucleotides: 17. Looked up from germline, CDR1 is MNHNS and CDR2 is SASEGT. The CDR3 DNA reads TGTGCCAGCAGTGAACCCACGCTGGCTAGCGGGAGTGAAATTGATACGCAGTATTTT. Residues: CASSEPTLASGSEIDTQYF.

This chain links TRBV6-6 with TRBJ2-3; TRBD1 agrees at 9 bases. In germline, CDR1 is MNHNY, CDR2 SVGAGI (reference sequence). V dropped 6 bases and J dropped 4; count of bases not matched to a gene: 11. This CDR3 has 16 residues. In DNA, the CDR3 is TGTGCCAGCAGCATAACAGGGGGCGCCGGTCCAGATACGCAGTATTTT. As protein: CASSITGGAGPDTQYF.

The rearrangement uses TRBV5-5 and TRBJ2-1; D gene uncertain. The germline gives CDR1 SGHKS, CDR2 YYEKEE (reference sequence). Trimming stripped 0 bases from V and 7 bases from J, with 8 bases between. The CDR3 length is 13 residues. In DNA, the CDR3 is TGTGCCAGCAGCTTGGCGGGTTCTAATGAGCAGTTCTTC. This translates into CASSLAGSNEQFF.

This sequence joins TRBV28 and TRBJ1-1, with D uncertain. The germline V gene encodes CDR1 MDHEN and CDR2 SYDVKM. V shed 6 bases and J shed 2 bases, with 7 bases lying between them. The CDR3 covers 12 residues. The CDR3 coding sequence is TGTGCCAGCAGGTGGGGAAACACTGAAGCTTTCTTT. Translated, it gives CASRWGNTEAFF.

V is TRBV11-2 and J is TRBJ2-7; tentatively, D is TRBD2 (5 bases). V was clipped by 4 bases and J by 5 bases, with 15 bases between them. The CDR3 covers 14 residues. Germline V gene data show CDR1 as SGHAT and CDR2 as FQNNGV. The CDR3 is CASSYVGVGNEQYF. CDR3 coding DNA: TGTGCCAGCAGCTATGTCGGGGTTGGGAACGAGCAGTACTTC.

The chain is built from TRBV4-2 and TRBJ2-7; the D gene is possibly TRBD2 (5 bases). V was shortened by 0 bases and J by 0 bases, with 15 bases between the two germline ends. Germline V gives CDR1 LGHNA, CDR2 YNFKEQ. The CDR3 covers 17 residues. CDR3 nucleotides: TGTGCCAGCAGCCAAGATCTGGCGGGCCACTTCTCCTACGAGCAGTACTTC. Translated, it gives CASSQDLAGHFSYEQYF.

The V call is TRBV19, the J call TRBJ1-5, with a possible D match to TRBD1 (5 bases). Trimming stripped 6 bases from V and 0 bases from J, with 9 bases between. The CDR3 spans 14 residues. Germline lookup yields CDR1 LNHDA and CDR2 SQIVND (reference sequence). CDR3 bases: TGTGCCAGTAGGATCGACAGTAGCAATCAGCCCCAGCATTTT. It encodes CASRIDSSNQPQHF.

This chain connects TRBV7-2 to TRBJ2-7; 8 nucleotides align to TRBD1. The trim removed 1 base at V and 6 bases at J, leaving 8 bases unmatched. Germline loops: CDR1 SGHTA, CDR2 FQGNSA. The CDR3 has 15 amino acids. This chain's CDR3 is CASSLVAGGLGEQYF. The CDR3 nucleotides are TGTGCCAGCAGCTTAGTAGCAGGGGGCCTAGGCGAGCAGTACTTC.

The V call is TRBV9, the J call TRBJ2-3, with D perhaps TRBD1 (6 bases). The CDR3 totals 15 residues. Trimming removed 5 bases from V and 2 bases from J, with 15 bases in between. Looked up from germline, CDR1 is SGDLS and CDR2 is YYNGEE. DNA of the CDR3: TGTGCCAGCAGTTTCACAGGGACGTTCACAGATACGCAGTATTTT. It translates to CASSFTGTFTDTQYF.

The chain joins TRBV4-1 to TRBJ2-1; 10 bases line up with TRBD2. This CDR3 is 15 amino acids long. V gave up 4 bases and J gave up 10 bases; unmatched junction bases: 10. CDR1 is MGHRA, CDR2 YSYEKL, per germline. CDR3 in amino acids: CASSPAPAGGDEQFF. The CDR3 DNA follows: TGCGCCAGCAGCCCAGCCCCAGCGGGAGGGGACGAGCAGTTCTTC.

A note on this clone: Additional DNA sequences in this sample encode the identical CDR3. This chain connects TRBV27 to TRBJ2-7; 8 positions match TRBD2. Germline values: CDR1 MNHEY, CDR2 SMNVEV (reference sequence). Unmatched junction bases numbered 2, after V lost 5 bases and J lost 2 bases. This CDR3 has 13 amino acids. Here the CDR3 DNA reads TGTGCCAGCAGTCCGGGACTAGCCTACGAGCAGTACTTC. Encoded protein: CASSPGLAYEQYF.

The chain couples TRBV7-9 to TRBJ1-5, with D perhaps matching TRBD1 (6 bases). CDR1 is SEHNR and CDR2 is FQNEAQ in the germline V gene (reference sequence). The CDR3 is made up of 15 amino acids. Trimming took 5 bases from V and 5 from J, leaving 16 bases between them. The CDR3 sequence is CASSHAATGDQPQHF. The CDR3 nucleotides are TGTGCCAGCAGCCACGCCGCGACAGGTGATCAGCCCCAGCATTTT.

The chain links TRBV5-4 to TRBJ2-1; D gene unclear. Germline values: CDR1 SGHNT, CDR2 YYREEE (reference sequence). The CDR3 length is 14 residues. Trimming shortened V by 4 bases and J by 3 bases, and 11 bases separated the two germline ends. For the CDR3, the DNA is TGTGCCAGCAGCGCCGGGTACAGCTACAATGAGCAGTTCTTC. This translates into CASSAGYSYNEQFF.

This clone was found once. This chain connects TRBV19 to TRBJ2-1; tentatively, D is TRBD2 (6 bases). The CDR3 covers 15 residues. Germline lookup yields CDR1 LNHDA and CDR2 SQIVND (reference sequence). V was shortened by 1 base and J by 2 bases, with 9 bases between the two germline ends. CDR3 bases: TGTGCCAGTAGTATAGTTAGCGGAACCTACAATGAGCAGTTCTTC. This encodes CASSIVSGTYNEQFF.

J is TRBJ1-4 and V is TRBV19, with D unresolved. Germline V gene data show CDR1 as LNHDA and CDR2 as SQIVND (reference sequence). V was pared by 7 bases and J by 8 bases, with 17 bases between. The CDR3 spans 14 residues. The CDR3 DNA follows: TGTGCCAGTAAACGGGGTCAGGTTGGCGAAAAACTGTTTTTT. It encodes CASKRGQVGEKLFF.

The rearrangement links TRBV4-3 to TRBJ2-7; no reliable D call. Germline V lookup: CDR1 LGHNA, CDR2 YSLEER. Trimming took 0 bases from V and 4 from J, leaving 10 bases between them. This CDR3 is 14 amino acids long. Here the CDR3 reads CASSQEIAAYEQYF. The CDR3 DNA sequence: TGCGCCAGCAGCCAAGAAATAGCTGCATACGAGCAGTACTTC.

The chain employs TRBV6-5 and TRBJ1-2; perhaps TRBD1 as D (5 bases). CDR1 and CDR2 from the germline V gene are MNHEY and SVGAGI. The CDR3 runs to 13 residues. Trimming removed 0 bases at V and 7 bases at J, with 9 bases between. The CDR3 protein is CASSYSLGLGYTF. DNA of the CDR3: TGTGCCAGCAGTTACTCTTTGGGGCTTGGCTACACCTTC.

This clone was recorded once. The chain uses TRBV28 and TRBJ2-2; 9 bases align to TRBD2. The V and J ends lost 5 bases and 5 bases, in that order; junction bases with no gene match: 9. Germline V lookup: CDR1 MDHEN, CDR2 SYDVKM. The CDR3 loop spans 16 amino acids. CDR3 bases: TGTGCCAGCAGTCCCCCAGCGGGAGGAAGGACCGGGGAGCTGTTTTTT. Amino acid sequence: CASSPPAGGRTGELFF.

The chain's CDR3 is CASSSWTSGSSEQYF. CDR3 coding DNA: TGCGCCAGCAGCTCCTGGACTAGCGGGAGTAGCGAGCAGTACTTC. V usage is TRBV5-1 and J usage is TRBJ2-7; 13 bases fit TRBD2. J lost 6 bases, V lost 3 bases, and 6 bases had no gene match. Germline V gives CDR1 SGHRS, CDR2 YFSETQ. CDR3 length equals 15 residues.

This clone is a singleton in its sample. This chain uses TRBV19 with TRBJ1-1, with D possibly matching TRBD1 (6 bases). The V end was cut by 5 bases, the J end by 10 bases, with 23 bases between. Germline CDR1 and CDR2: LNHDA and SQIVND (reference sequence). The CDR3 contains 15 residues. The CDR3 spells CASSRYSSGTSGAFF. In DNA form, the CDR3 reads TGTGCCAGTAGTCGTTACTCAAGCGGGACATCAGGAGCTTTCTTT. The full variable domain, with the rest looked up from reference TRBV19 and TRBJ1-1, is DGGITQSPKYLFRKEGQNVTLSCEQNLNHDAMYWYRQDPGQGLRLIYYSQIVNDFQKGDIAEGYSVSREKKESFPLTVTSAQKNPTAFYLCASSRYSSGTSGAFFGQGTRLTVV.

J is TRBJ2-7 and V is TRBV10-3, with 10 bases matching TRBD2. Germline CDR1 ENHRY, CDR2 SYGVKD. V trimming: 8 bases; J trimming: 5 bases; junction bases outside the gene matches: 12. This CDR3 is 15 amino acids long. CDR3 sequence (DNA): TGTGCCATCTCCGGTAGTAGCGGGAGGTTAGACGAGCAGTACTTC. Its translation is CAISGSSGRLDEQYF.